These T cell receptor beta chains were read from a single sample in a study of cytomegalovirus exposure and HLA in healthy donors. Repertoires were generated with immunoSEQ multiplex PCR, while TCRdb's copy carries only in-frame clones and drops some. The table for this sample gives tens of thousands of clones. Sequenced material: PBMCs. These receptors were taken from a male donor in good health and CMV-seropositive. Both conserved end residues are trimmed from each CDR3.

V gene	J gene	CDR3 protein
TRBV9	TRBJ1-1	ASSARTGGMNTEAF
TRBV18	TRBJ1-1	ASSPKTGLNTEAF
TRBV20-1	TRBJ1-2	SARIGDGYT
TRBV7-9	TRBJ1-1	ASSPRTGGETEAF
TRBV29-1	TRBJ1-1	SVGGPGENTEAF
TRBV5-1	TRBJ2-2	ASSLAGANTGELF
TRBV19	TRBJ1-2	ASSSLPTGATYGYT
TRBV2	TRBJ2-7	ASRDPGLSYEQY
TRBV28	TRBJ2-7	ASSTLAGGWEQY
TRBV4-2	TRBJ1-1	ASSQGLATEAF
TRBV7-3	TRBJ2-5	ASSPMTGSETQY
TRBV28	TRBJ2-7	ASSFSGTGSREQY
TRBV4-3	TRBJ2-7	ASSQGTSYEQY
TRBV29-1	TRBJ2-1	SVEDLQGLKF
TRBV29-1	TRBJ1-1	SVEDGVRRTEDF
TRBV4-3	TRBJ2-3	ASSQDGAGRNTQY
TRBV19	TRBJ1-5	ASRWTATSNQPQH
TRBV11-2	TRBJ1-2	ASSLVVPLWDRDYGYT
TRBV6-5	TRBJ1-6	ASSDNTGAPLH
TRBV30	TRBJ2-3	AWSHLAGGADTQY
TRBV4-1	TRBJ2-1	ASSRQGTYNEQF
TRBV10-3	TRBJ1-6	AITRDRANSPLH
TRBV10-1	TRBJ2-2	ASRSSGTGYTGELF
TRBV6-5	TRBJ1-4	ASSYGTTAREEKLF
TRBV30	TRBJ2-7	AWSQGTGHEQY
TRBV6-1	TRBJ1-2	ASSVSRGNYGYT
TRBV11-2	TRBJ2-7	ASSLGQAVGYEQY
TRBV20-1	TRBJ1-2	SALYGYT
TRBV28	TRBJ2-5	ASSSGQGGTSGRYQETQY
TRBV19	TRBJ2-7	ASSIDRGELSGEQY
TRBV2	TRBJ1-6	ASNNEGNSPLH
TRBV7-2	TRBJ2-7	ASSPTSGTSYEQY
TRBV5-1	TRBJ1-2	ASSSSGTGSYGYT